The T cell receptor (beta chain) under discussion was sequenced for a study of human T cells and chemical hapten exposure. On the study more broadly: Patch tests applied 0.01% DPC to the upper back and were scored after 6 days. Study results and caveats: There was no change with DPC sensitization in TCRs above 1 in 1000 frequency.

TCRdb recomputed calls from the RACE reads with MiXCR, one row per CDR3 protein. This table has 240,000 or so distinct CDR3 sequences, about 9% appearing once. This clonotype was detected only a few times. Antigen: not known. CDR1 and CDR2 (germline): SGHAT, FQDESV (reference sequence). There are 13 residues in the CDR3. Trimming cost V 3 bases and J 4 bases, with 9 bases left between them. Time point given: pre-sensitization, week 0. The sample's treatment: therapeutic diphenylcyclopropenone sensitization with weekly scalp DPC. This chain joins TRBV11-1 and TRBJ2-5, with D possibly matching TRBD2 (5 bases). The input for sequencing was whole blood, taken in connection with sensitization to the hapten diphenylcyclopropenone (DPC). The TCR sequence derives from a middle-aged woman with alopecia areata. Some clones in this sample may be carry-over from other donors' samples. CDR3 loop: CASSLRGRETQYF. The CDR3 DNA is TGTGCCAGCAGCTTGAGAGGGAGAGAGACCCAGTACTTC. Full variable domain (rest looked up from reference TRBV11-1 and TRBJ2-5): EAEVAQSPRYKITEKSQAVAFWCDPISGHATLYWYRQILGQGPELLVQFQDESVVDDSQLPKDRFSAERLKGVDSTLKIQPAELGDSAMYLCASSLRGRETQYFGPGTRLLVL.